This TCR beta chain was recovered during a study of CD8+ T cells in alopecia areata. General observations from the study: Mice gave a clearer picture of TCR sharing than patients did, possibly for HLA-related reasons.

Of note for this clone: Antigen unknown.

cDNA prepared by RNA extraction and subsequent reverse transcription served as the template for sequencing. Clones were sequenced by immunoSEQ multiplex PCR, and TCRdb holds only the in-frame ones, with some missing. The repertoire holds under 250,000 clones, roughly 56% seen once, with roughly 5% in the top ten. The sequenced sample was CD8+ T cells sorted from blood. The TCR was taken from a human donor in good health.

CDR3 in amino acids: CASSLWGPGEEQYF. The CDR3 bases are TGTGCCAGCAGCCTCTGGGGCCCAGGGGAGGAGCAGTACTTC. The chain couples TRBV14 to TRBJ2-7; D is perhaps TRBD1 (6 bases). Germline V gene sequence: CDR1 SGHDN, CDR2 FVKESK. Trimming removed 4 bases from V and 7 bases from J, with 17 bases in between. The CDR3 runs 14 residues. Full variable domain (remainder filled in from reference TRBV14 and TRBJ2-7): EAGVTQFPSHSVIEKGQTVTLRCDPISGHDNLYWYRRVMGKEIKFLLHFVKESKQDESGMPNNRFLAERTGGTYSTLKVQPAELEDSGVYFCASSLWGPGEEQYFGPGTRLTVT.